The TCR beta chain described here comes from a study of T cell clonotyping in hematopoietic cell transplantation. On this clone: Its antigen is as yet unknown.

The CDR3 spans 19 residues. V lost 4 bases to trimming and J lost 7 bases; unmatched junction nucleotides: 18. The germline V gene encodes CDR1 SGHRS and CDR2 YFSETQ. General study findings and limits: Few recipient clonotypes overlapped donors; over 97% were de novo at given depth. Higher Inverse Simpson Index values in graft donor and pretransplant recipient predicted broader posttransplant TCR diversity. Pathologically expanded recipient clonotypes increased progressively from day 30 to day 180 as diversity fell. CD4 and CD8 repertoire contributions could not be separated without sorting.

Generated by immunoSEQ multiplex PCR, the TCRdb table keeps only in-frame clones and is missing some. The sample has approximately 70,000 clones; just under 95% are singletons. The V gene is TRBV5-1, the J gene TRBJ2-4; the match to TRBD2 covers 12 bases. The sample taken for sequencing was peripheral blood mononuclear cells. The clonotype was recovered from a man between 45 and 60 years old in good health. Some clones in this sample may be carry-over from other donors' samples. The CDR3 DNA is TGCGCCAGCAGCCCGTGGACTAGCGGGGTCGCCCCAGCGGGGAACATTCAGTACTTC. This sequence encodes CASSPWTSGVAPAGNIQYF.